This TCR beta chain emerged from a study of control samples from healthy donors and cancer patients. The assay was immunoSEQ multiplex PCR, and TCRdb's table has in-frame clones only and misses some. This sample yields 400,000 to 500,000 clones, of which around 90% are seen a single time; approximately 6.3% belongs to the top ten. CDR3 size: 17 residues. Between the trimmed V and J ends, which lost 1 base and 0 bases, there was a span of 12 bases. The germline gives CDR1 SGHVS, CDR2 FQNEAQ. This receptor was obtained from a man aged 35 to 55 with head and neck cancer. Sequencing was done on a sample of PBMCs. The gene calls are TRBV7-8 and TRBJ2-2; tentatively, D is TRBD1 (6 bases). This CDR3 is CASSLVAGATNTGELFF. CDR3 DNA sequence: TGTGCCAGCAGCTTAGTCGCAGGGGCTACGAACACCGGGGAGCTGTTTTTT. The variable domain in full, completed from reference TRBV7-8 and TRBJ2-2, reads GAGVSQSPRYKVAKRGQDVALRCDPISGHVSLFWYQQALGQGPEFLTYFQNEAQLDKSGLPSDRFFAERPEGSVSTLKIQRTQQEDSAVYLCASSLVAGATNTGELFFGEGSRLTVL.